One sample yielded the 14 T cell receptor beta chains listed below, sequenced in a study of radiotherapy plus CTLA-4 blockade in lung cancer. Libraries were prepared by immunoSEQ multiplex PCR; TCRdb keeps only in-frame clonotypes and omits some of them. The sample lists 35,000 to 50,000 clones; roughly four fifths were seen once. This specimen consisted of peripheral blood, obtained from a patient treated with radiotherapy plus ipilimumab. Receptors were obtained from a human donor with non-small cell lung cancer who had a complete response to radiotherapy plus ipilimumab.

Judged by abundance, this clone is medium-sized. This chain connects TRBV5-4 to TRBJ2-1, with unresolved D. The germline V gene has CDR1 SGHNT and CDR2 YYREEE (reference sequence). This CDR3 contains 13 residues. V lost 0 bases and J 8 bases, leaving 9 bases between the germline ends. CDR3 protein: CASSLAVEDEQFF. The CDR3 DNA sequence: TGTGCCAGCAGCTTGGCCGTCGAGGATGAGCAGTTCTTC.

The chain employs TRBV5-6 and TRBJ2-1; TRBD2 is a possible D gene (5 bases). CDR1 is SGHDT, CDR2 YYEEEE, per germline. The ends were cut back, 4 bases at V and 0 bases at J, with 8 bases in the middle. There are 14 residues in the CDR3. In DNA form, the CDR3 reads TGTGCCAGCAGCCTAGGGAGCTCCTACAATGAGCAGTTCTTC. This translates into CASSLGSSYNEQFF.

Only a few counts were recorded for this clone. This chain uses TRBV29-1 with TRBJ1-4, with 7 nucleotides matching TRBD1. Losses at the gene ends were 6 bases for V and 7 bases for J; bases not matched to a gene: 8. The germline V gene has CDR1 SQVTM and CDR2 ANQGSEA. There are 13 residues in the CDR3. This chain's CDR3 is CSVSGGGTEKLFF. In DNA form, the CDR3 reads TGCAGCGTATCAGGGGGAGGTACTGAAAAACTGTTTTTT.

The rearrangement links TRBV30 to TRBJ1-3; D is unresolved. The CDR3 sequence is 15 residues long. Trimming removed 3 bases from V and 4 bases from J, with 16 bases in between. From germline, CDR1 is GTSNPN and CDR2 SVGIG (reference sequence). The CDR3 spells CAWSRPGMGGNTIYF. The CDR3 DNA is TGTGCCTGGAGCAGGCCGGGAATGGGAGGAAACACCATATATTTT.

The chain links TRBV18 to TRBJ1-2, with 7 bases aligning to TRBD1. Germline loops: CDR1 KGHSH, CDR2 LQKENI. This CDR3 region has 16 residues. The J segment lost 4 bases and the V segment lost 0 bases, leaving 8 bases of the junction unmatched. In DNA, the CDR3 is TGTGCCAGCTCACCACCCCGTCCCGGGACAGTCTATGGCTACACCTTC. Protein: CASSPPRPGTVYGYTF. The whole variable domain, filled in from reference TRBV18 and TRBJ1-2, reads NAGVMQNPRHLVRRRGQEARLRCSPMKGHSHVYWYRQLPEEGLKFMVYLQKENIIDESGMPKERFSAEFPKEGPSILRIQQVVRGDSAAYFCASSPPRPGTVYGYTFGSGTRLTVV.

A few counts support this clone. The rearrangement links TRBV5-4 to TRBJ2-7; 7 nucleotides agree with TRBD1. V was clipped by 2 bases and J by 0 bases; unmatched bases: 5. CDR3 length equals 15 residues. Germline V gene lookup returns CDR1 SGHNT and CDR2 YYREEE (reference sequence). The CDR3 sequence is CASSFWDSRSYEQYF. The CDR3, as DNA: TGTGCCAGCAGCTTCTGGGACAGCCGCTCCTACGAGCAGTACTTC. Drawing the rest from reference TRBV5-4 and TRBJ2-7, the complete variable domain is ETGVTQSPTHLIKTRGQQVTLRCSSQSGHNTVSWYQQALGQGPQFIFQYYREEENGRGNFPPRFSGLQFPNYSSELNVNALELDDSALYLCASSFWDSRSYEQYFGPGTRLTVT.

On this clone itself: The same CDR3 arises from other DNA sequences in this sample as well. The CDR3 DNA sequence: TGCGCCAGCAGCCTTCCTTCCTACGAGCAGTACTTC. It translates to CASSLPSYEQYF. This rearrangement joins TRBV5-1 to TRBJ2-7; D uncertain. This CDR3 region has 12 residues. V lost 4 bases and J lost 1, with 6 bases in between. Germline CDR1 is SGHRS and CDR2 is YFSETQ.

The rearrangement uses TRBV19 and TRBJ1-6; D uncertain. Trimming removed 0 bases from V and 12 bases from J, with 9 bases in between. The length of the CDR3 is 13 residues. Germline V gene data show CDR1 as LNHDA and CDR2 as SQIVND (reference sequence). The DNA for the CDR3 is TGTGCCAGTAGTATAGAACCCCGGGGACCCCTCCACTTT. Protein: CASSIEPRGPLHF.

There are a few counts of this clone. The chain has TRBV6-5 and TRBJ2-5; 9 bases map to TRBD2. The length of the CDR3 is 16 residues. The germline V gene has CDR1 MNHEY and CDR2 SVGAGI. With 2 bases clipped from V and 3 bases from J, the junction kept 7 bases outside the gene matches. The CDR3 DNA reads as TGTGCCAGCAGTTACGGATATGGACTAGCGAAAGAGACCCAGTACTTC. Translation: CASSYGYGLAKETQYF.

The V gene is TRBV9, the J gene TRBJ2-1; 8 bases agree with TRBD2. V gave up 4 bases and J gave up 0 bases; unmatched junction bases: 3. Germline lookup yields CDR1 SGDLS and CDR2 YYNGEE. The CDR3 extends over 15 amino acids. CDR3 coding DNA: TGTGCCAGCAGCCGAAGCGGGAGCTCCTACAATGAGCAGTTCTTC. Amino acid sequence: CASSRSGSSYNEQFF. The variable domain in full, with the rest retrieved from reference TRBV9 and TRBJ2-1, is DSGVTQTPKHLITATGQRVTLRCSPRSGDLSVYWYQQSLDQGLQFLIQYYNGEERAKGNILERFSAQQFPDLHSELNLSSLELGDSALYFCASSRSGSSYNEQFFGPGTRLTVL.

This clone was seen a handful of times. The V gene is TRBV29-1, the J gene TRBJ2-7; D perhaps matches TRBD2 (5 bases). Germline CDR1 and CDR2: SQVTM and ANQGSEA. This CDR3 spans 12 amino acids. V was pared by 4 bases and J by 6 bases, with 13 bases between. The chain's CDR3 is CSVVYGVGEQYF. The CDR3 nucleotides read TGCAGCGTTGTTTACGGGGTCGGCGAGCAGTACTTC.

V and J are TRBV5-1 and TRBJ2-5; 10 nucleotides agree with TRBD1. CDR3 length: 16 amino acids. V shed 4 bases, J shed 4 bases, and the junction held 10 bases outside the gene matches. Germline CDR1 and CDR2: SGHRS and YFSETQ. DNA of the CDR3: TGCGCCAGCAGCCGGAACCGCGGGACAGGGGTAGAGACCCAGTACTTC. Its protein product is CASSRNRGTGVETQYF.

This clone is a singleton in its sample. The rearrangement uses TRBV5-4 and TRBJ2-6; possible D gene TRBD1, 5 bases. CDR1 and CDR2 (germline): SGHNT, YYREEE (reference sequence). V was shortened by 0 bases and J by 2 bases, with 6 bases between the two germline ends. This CDR3 has 15 amino acids. As DNA, the CDR3 is TGTGCCAGCAGCTTGGCAGGGACTGGGGCCAACGTCCTGACTTTC. Translating it yields CASSLAGTGANVLTF.

The chain combines TRBV7-2 with TRBJ2-1, with 7 bases matching TRBD2. V lost 2 bases and J lost 0; bases outside the gene matches: 4. CDR1 is SGHTA and CDR2 is FQGNSA in the germline V gene. The CDR3 sequence is 16 residues long. In nucleotides, the CDR3 is TGTGCCAGCAGCTTATGGGGCGGGAGCTCCTACAATGAGCAGTTCTTC. Its translation is CASSLWGGSSYNEQFF.